This is a list of T cell receptor beta chains from one sample in a study of T cells expressing NK-cell markers. TCRdb reprocessed the 5' RACE reads and keeps a single row for each CDR3 protein, giving no DNA. Its clone listing holds roughly 390,000 distinct CDR3 sequences. Specimen: blood T cells: a sorted CD56 or NKG2C T cell subset, CD4+ or CD8+ T cells, or bulk PBMC T cells (not recorded which). The receptors stem from a woman between 45 and 65 years old in good health. The CDR3 runs from the conserved cysteine through the conserved F or W.

j_call v_call cdr3_aa
TRBJ2-2 TRBV6-1 CASYKEHTGELFF
TRBJ1-2 TRBV12-3/TRBV12-4 CASSLRQPASRYTF
TRBJ2-3 TRBV7-8 CASSFSSGIDTQYF
TRBJ2-7 TRBV19 CASSILVGPYEQYF
TRBJ2-1 TRBV7-9 CASSLGGGIYNEQFF
TRBJ2-6 TRBV6-5 CASKPRQLGDTKPGANVLTF
TRBJ2-2 TRBV11-2 CASSLPRLAGGQGTGELFF
TRBJ1-1 TRBV11-3 CASSSDRGLGTEAFF
TRBJ2-3 TRBV7-6 CASSRGAGKDTDTQYF
TRBJ1-2 TRBV6-5 CASSTLGTQGYTF
TRBJ2-3 TRBV4-2 CASSQAGTKKYF
TRBJ2-6 TRBV27 CASRTSGLSSGANVLTF
TRBJ1-1 TRBV5-1 CASSPLDGNTEAFF
TRBJ1-1 TRBV30 CAWIRRGSHAEAFF
TRBJ1-6 TRBV20-1 CSARYQPGAGSPLHF
TRBJ2-3 TRBV29-1 CSVALAGGGTDTQYF
TRBJ2-2 TRBV9 CASGGVGVGTGELFF
TRBJ2-1 TRBV29-1 CSGSTSGSGEQFF
TRBJ2-4 TRBV27 CASMRQHIQYF
TRBJ2-1 TRBV27 CASTHTGRRGFYNEQFF
TRBJ1-1 TRBV5-1 CASSPGPRRSTEAFF
TRBJ2-7 TRBV14 CASSQVGIFYEQYF
TRBJ2-7 TRBV5-6 CASSGTSGYQPYEQYF
TRBJ2-7 TRBV21-1 CASGAEPPCSYEQYF
TRBJ2-1 TRBV11-3 CASSGASSYNEQFF
TRBJ2-5 TRBV5-1 CASSSRTKETQYF
TRBJ2-5 TRBV12-3/TRBV12-4 CARGEGEGRRGQETQYF
TRBJ1-3 TRBV5-1 CASSTRPAGVGADSGNTIYF
TRBJ1-1 TRBV11-2 CASSKRDEAFF
TRBJ2-3 TRBV9 CASSGDSDTQYF
TRBJ2-2 TRBV18 CASSPIRLAVNTGELFF
TRBJ2-7 TRBV9 CASSPPGRIDEQYF
TRBJ1-6 TRBV12-3/TRBV12-4 CASTTRQGGRSSPLHF
TRBJ2-1 TRBV20-1 CSAIPTPVEQFF
TRBJ2-5 TRBV3-1 CASSWGIQETQYF
TRBJ2-7 TRBV28 CASSLPSGQNTYEQYF
TRBJ2-1 TRBV10-3 CAISESSYEQFF
TRBJ1-5 TRBV3-1 CASSQDPPGYPQHF
TRBJ1-2 TRBV25-1 CASSGGWNYGYTF
TRBJ2-3 TRBV28 CASRSGTSFSDTQYF
TRBJ2-1 TRBV5-1 CASSKGSPGTGAYESSYNEQFF
TRBJ2-4 TRBV7-9 CASSLVEAIAKNIQYF
TRBJ2-7 TRBV5-1 CASSDGDNSYEQYF
TRBJ2-7 TRBV29-1 CSVVTGQGYEQYF
TRBJ1-3 TRBV5-1 CASSPESIRNTIYF
TRBJ2-7 TRBV7-8 CASSPRLAGGPLGPYEQYF